These 8 T cell receptor beta chains originate from one sample sequenced in a study of beta chain features in type 1 diabetes. General study findings and limits: Shortening that was moderate but significant affected the TCRB CDR3s of Type 1 diabetes patients in all four CD4+ subsets.

No antigen has been identified for these receptors. Isolated RNA was reverse transcribed in full, so expressed TCRB transcripts were sequenced. Here immunoSEQ multiplex PCR was the method, and the copy in TCRdb shows in-frame clones only, minus some. This table has hundreds of thousands of clones, 10% to 15% appearing once. The sequencing sample was made of naive CD4+ T cells from blood. Receptor source: a man aged 18 to 30 with type 1 diabetes.

CDR3 sequence: CASSLTRVNDRVTSYEQYF. DNA for the CDR3: TGTGCCAGCAGCTTAACCCGGGTAAACGACAGGGTAACCTCCTACGAGCAGTACTTC. The chain carries TRBV7-8 and TRBJ2-7; 7 bases line up with TRBD1. Germline values: CDR1 SGHVS, CDR2 FQNEAQ. This CDR3 has 19 amino acids. The junction had 16 bases not matched to a gene; V was cut back by 2 bases and J by 0 bases. Complete variable domain (other parts from reference TRBV7-8 and TRBJ2-7): GAGVSQSPRYKVAKRGQDVALRCDPISGHVSLFWYQQALGQGPEFLTYFQNEAQLDKSGLPSDRFFAERPEGSVSTLKIQRTQQEDSAVYLCASSLTRVNDRVTSYEQYFGPGTRLTVT.

The chain combines TRBV13 with TRBJ1-2; 9 bases line up with TRBD1. CDR1 and CDR2 (germline): PRHDT, FYEKMQ (reference sequence). Trimming at V came to 0 bases and at J to 6 bases, leaving 2 bases not matched to a gene. This CDR3 spans 14 amino acids. CDR3 loop: CASSLGQGAHGYTF. CDR3 in DNA: TGTGCCAGCAGCTTAGGACAGGGGGCACATGGCTACACCTTC.

V gene TRBV18 combines with J gene TRBJ2-3; D is ambiguous. Trimming pared 0 bases from V and 2 bases from J, leaving 6 bases between. Per germline, CDR1 KGHSH and CDR2 LQKENI. The CDR3 runs 14 residues. Written as DNA, the CDR3 is TGTGCCAGCTCACCACCGGCGATCACAGATACGCAGTATTTT. Protein product: CASSPPAITDTQYF.

This clone has a handful of counts. Other DNA sequences in this specimen translate into the identical CDR3. The chain employs TRBV6-5 and TRBJ2-5; no clear D. Germline assignment: CDR1 MNHEY and CDR2 SVGAGI. The CDR3 sequence is 14 residues long. Trimming removed 0 bases at V and 0 bases at J, with 5 bases between. CDR3 coding DNA: TGTGCCAGCAGTTACTCGCACAACCAAGAGACCCAGTACTTC. It translates to CASSYSHNQETQYF.

The chain combines TRBV7-7 with TRBJ2-3, with 11 bases that match TRBD2. This CDR3 spans 18 amino acids. The V and J ends lost 5 bases and 0 bases, in that order; junction bases with no gene match: 10. Germline assignment: CDR1 SSHAT and CDR2 FNYEAQ (reference sequence). CDR3 protein: CASSPHPTSGASTDTQYF. The CDR3 DNA reads TGTGCCAGCAGCCCTCATCCGACTAGCGGGGCTAGCACAGATACGCAGTATTTT.

In this sample, this clone turned up a few times. Within the sample, other DNA sequences also encode this same CDR3. The V call is TRBV18, the J call TRBJ1-2; D remains ambiguous. V dropped 3 bases and J dropped 2 bases, with 7 bases sitting between them. This CDR3 comprises 13 residues. Germline CDR1 is KGHSH and CDR2 is LQKENI. The CDR3, as DNA: TGTGCCAGCTCACCCGGAGAGAACTATGGCTACACCTTC. This codes for CASSPGENYGYTF.

The J gene is TRBJ2-7, the V gene TRBV30, with D possibly TRBD2 on 6 matching bases. The CDR3 is made up of 12 amino acids. Germline loops: CDR1 GTSNPN, CDR2 SVGIG (reference sequence). Between the trimmed V and J ends, which lost 2 bases and 4 bases, there was a span of 9 bases. The CDR3 DNA reads TGTGCCTGGAGTCGGGGGATATACGAGCAGTACTTC. It specifies CAWSRGIYEQYF.

The rearrangement joins TRBV6-1 to TRBJ2-1; 10 bases map to TRBD2. The J segment lost 4 bases and the V segment lost 6 bases, leaving 3 bases of the junction unmatched. The CDR3 is made up of 14 amino acids. Looked up from germline, CDR1 is MNHNS and CDR2 is SASEGT. Here the CDR3 reads CASRLAGPYNEQFF. CDR3 sequence (DNA): TGTGCCAGCAGACTAGCGGGGCCTTACAATGAGCAGTTCTTC.